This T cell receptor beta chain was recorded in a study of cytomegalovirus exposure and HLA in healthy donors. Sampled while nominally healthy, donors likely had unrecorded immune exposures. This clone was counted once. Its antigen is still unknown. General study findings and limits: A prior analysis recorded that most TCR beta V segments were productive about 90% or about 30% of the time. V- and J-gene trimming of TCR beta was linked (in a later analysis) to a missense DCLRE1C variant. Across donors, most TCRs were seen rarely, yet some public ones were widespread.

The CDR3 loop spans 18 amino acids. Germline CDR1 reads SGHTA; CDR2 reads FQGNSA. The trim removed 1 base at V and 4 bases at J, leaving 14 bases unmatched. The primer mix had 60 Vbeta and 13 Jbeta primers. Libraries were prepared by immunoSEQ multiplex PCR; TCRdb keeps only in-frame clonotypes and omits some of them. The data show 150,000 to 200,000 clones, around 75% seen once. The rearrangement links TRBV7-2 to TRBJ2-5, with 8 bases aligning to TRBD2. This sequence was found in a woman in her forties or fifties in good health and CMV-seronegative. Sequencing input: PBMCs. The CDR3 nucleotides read TGTGCCAGCAGCTTAGGGCCTAGCGGGCCGACCGGGGGAGAGACCCAGTACTTC. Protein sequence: CASSLGPSGPTGGETQYF.